The 2 T cell receptor beta chains below all came from one sample that was sequenced in a study of T cells in Graves' hyperthyroidism and ophthalmopathy (dated by TCRdb to the late 2010s). To prepare the library, multiplex PCR was applied. Sequencing was carried out with an Illumina HiSeq 2000. The TCR beta CDR3 regions were amplified from the RNA transcripts. A first-round RT-PCR of the TCR CDR3 used the HTBI primer set with the Qiagen OneStep RT-PCR kit. The public sequencing data were trimmed at Q25 with fastp and processed into clonotypes with MiXCR by TCRdb, which kept only in-frame beta chains. Rows are unified per CDR3 protein, each entry keeping the most common DNA and genes. In this sample the table shows roughly 380,000 distinct CDR3 sequences, approximately 12% of which occur a single time. Of the sample, 20% is held by the ten largest clones. Sequences were obtained from blood. The receptors originated from a man under 40 with Graves' hyperthyroidism that later progressed to Graves' ophthalmopathy.

This clonotype was counted only a few times. The J gene is TRBJ1-4, the V gene TRBV11-1; D remains ambiguous. CDR1 and CDR2 from the germline V gene are SGHAT and FQDESV (reference sequence). This CDR3 is built from 16 residues. Trimming removed 3 bases at V and 1 base at J, with 12 bases between. The CDR3 nucleotides are TGTGCCAGCAGCTTGAGAGGGCCTCTAACTAATGAAAAACTGTTTTTT. Amino acid sequence: CASSLRGPLTNEKLFF.

This chain links TRBV10-1 with TRBJ1-1, with TRBD1 identical over 10 bases. Looked up from germline, CDR1 is WNHNN and CDR2 is SYGVQD (reference sequence). J was trimmed by 0 bases and V by 2 bases; bases with no gene match: 3. The CDR3 has 16 amino acids. Here the CDR3 DNA reads TGCGCCAGCAGTGAGCCGGGACAGGGGATGAACACTGAAGCTTTCTTT. Protein: CASSEPGQGMNTEAFF.